This TCR beta chain was captured by sequencing in a study of human T cells and chemical hapten exposure. On the study more broadly: Throughout a study of approximately 5 months, patients underwent weekly scalp administration of diphenylcyclopropenone doses. Study conclusions and caveats: Those TCRs sitting above 1 in 1000 frequency stayed the same with DPC sensitization. Expanded TCRs created a significantly greater count of big CDR3 similarity clusters than controls did.

From the RACE reads, TCRdb called clonotypes with MiXCR, one entry per CDR3 protein. The table has about 84,000 distinct CDR3 sequences, over 9.5% seen once. The time point: patch test 2, 6 weeks after DPC sensitization. Regarding treatment: therapeutic diphenylcyclopropenone sensitization with weekly scalp DPC. Every donor had alopecia and was 18 to 70 years old; all were suitable for DPC. This clonotype was recorded many times. Its antigen is unidentified. The receptor was derived from a woman aged 45 to 65 with alopecia areata. Some clones in this sample may be carry-over from other donors' samples. Sequenced material: whole blood, taken in connection with sensitization to the hapten diphenylcyclopropenone (DPC).

CDR3 bases: TGTGCCAGCAGCTCCCAGGGACAGATGAACACTGAAGCTTTCTTT. This codes for CASSSQGQMNTEAFF. The rearrangement uses TRBV11-2 and TRBJ1-1, with 7 positions matching TRBD1. Per germline, CDR1 SGHAT and CDR2 FQNNGV. V lost 4 bases, J lost 0 bases, and 5 bases stayed unmatched. This CDR3 has 15 residues.